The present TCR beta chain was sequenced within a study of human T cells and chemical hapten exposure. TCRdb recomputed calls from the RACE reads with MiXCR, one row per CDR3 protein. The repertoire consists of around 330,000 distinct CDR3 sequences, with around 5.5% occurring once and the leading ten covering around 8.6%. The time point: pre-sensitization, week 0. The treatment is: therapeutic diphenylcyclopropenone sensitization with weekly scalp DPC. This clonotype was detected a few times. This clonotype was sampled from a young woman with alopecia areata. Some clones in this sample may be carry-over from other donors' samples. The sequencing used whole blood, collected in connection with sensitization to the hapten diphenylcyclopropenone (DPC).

This CDR3 reads CASSKGYRAHNYGYTF. CDR3 sequence (DNA): TGTGCCAGCAGCAAAGGGTACAGAGCTCACAACTATGGCTACACCTTC. The chain combines TRBV21-1 with TRBJ1-2. TRBV21-1 corresponds to a pseudogene. The CDR3 is made up of 16 amino acids.